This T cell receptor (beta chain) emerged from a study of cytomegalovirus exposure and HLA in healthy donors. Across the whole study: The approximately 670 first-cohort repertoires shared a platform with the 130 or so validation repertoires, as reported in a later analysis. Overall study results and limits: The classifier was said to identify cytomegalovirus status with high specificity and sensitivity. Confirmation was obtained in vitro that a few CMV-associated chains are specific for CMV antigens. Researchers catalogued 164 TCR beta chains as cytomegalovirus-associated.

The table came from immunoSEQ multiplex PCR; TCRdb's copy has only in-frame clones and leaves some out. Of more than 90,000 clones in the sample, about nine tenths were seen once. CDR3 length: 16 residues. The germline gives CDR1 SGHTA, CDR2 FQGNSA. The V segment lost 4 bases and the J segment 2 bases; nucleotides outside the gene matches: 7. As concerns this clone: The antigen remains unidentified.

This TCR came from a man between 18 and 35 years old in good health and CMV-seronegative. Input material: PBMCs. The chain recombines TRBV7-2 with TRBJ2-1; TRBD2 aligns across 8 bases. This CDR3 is CASSSGLGDPYNEQFF. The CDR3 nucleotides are TGTGCCAGCAGCTCGGGACTAGGGGATCCCTACAATGAGCAGTTCTTC.